This T cell receptor (beta chain) originates from a study of cytomegalovirus exposure and HLA in healthy donors. Primers for the PCR totalled 60 Vbeta and 13 Jbeta. TCRdb's copy holds only in-frame clones and misses some; the assay was immunoSEQ multiplex PCR. The profile shows about 140,000 clones, roughly 85% of them singletons. Trimming took 5 bases from V and 6 from J; bases not matched to a gene: 7. The germline V gene has CDR1 SGHTA and CDR2 FQGNSA. The CDR3 has 15 amino acids. The source of this sequence is a man aged 40-50 years in good health and CMV-seropositive. This chain joins TRBV7-2 and TRBJ1-6; the match to TRBD1 covers 7 bases. Sequenced material: PBMCs. The CDR3 is CASSPWDSSNSPLHF. DNA of the CDR3: TGTGCCAGCAGCCCGTGGGACAGCTCTAATTCACCCCTCCACTTT.